These T cell receptor beta chains were read from a single sample in a study of OX40 agonist ivuxolimab in advanced cancers. The protocol was immunoSEQ multiplex PCR, while the TCRdb copy is restricted to in-frame clones and leaves out a portion. This sample has around 15,000 clones, with about 82% found just once. The sample here was CD4+ or CD8+ T cells sorted from blood, taken in a trial of the OX40 agonist ivuxolimab. The receptors here all came from an adult with an advanced solid tumor such as melanoma, head and neck, liver or kidney cancer. Both conserved end residues are trimmed from each CDR3. The D gene is left open where the match is weak.

TRBJ2-1 TRBV5-1 TRBD1 ASERKTGGGRADEQF
TRBJ2-6 TRBV10-3 . AISTDGANVLT
TRBJ1-6 TRBV6-6 . ASSYGGVNSPLH
TRBJ2-4 TRBV11-2 . ASSTIGTLLAKNIQY
TRBJ2-1 TRBV11-2 TRBD1 ASSSGQGWLDNEQF
TRBJ2-7 TRBV25-1 TRBD1 ASSEYSGTGSYEQY
TRBJ1-2 TRBV20-1 . SAGPTYGYT
TRBJ1-2 TRBV5-6 . ASNWGGGDYGYT
TRBJ2-3 TRBV18 TRBD2 ASSPRSGSGTDTQY
TRBJ2-1 TRBV13 TRBD1 ASSSPGQYNEQF
TRBJ2-7 TRBV11-1 . ASSLRGYEQY
TRBJ2-5 TRBV5-4 TRBD2 ASSPAGTRGETQY
TRBJ1-2 TRBV5-4 TRBD1 ASSLEQGFYGYT
TRBJ2-1 TRBV29-1 TRBD2 SVAPGLGEQF
TRBJ1-1 TRBV4-1 . ASSPRADPNTEAF
TRBJ2-1 TRBV15 TRBD1 ATTKSRGQGLYNEQF
TRBJ2-1 TRBV27 . ASSNLAASGQF
TRBJ1-6 TRBV10-2 . ASSNWGQGHNSYNSPLH
TRBJ1-2 TRBV2 . ATGGRVDGYT
TRBJ2-1 TRBV10-3 TRBD2 AISANDGGANEQF
TRBJ2-5 TRBV6-1 . ASGGTQY
TRBJ2-2 TRBV5-1 . ASSLENAAGELF
TRBJ2-1 TRBV6-1 TRBD1 ASTIQGVSYNEQF